The sequence of this T cell receptor beta chain was determined in a study of T-cell memory formation after mild COVID-19. TCRdb re-called the 5' RACE reads with MiXCR, one entry per CDR3 protein. This table holds about 90,000 distinct CDR3 sequences, more than 10% found once. The material sequenced was PBMCs or a T cell subset sorted from them (not recorded which). This TCR came from an adult woman who had mild COVID-19 (a few samples of this study predate the infection). Cell type and time point are not known.

CDR3 nucleotide sequence: TGCGCCAGCAGCCAACAGGGTGGAAACACCGGGGAGCTGTTTTTT. As protein: CASSQQGGNTGELFF. The V call is TRBV4-1, the J call TRBJ2-2; D possibly corresponds to TRBD1 (5 bases). CDR3 length: 15 residues. CDR1 MGHRA and CDR2 YSYEKL come from the germline V gene. V was shortened by 2 bases and J by 2 bases, with 9 bases between the two germline ends.